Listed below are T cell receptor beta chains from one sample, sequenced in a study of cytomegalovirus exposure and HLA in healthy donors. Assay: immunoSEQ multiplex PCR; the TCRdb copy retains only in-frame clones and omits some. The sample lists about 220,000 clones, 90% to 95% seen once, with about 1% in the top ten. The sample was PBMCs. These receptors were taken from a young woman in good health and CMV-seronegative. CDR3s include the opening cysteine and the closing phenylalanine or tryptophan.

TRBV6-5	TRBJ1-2	CASSYSIGDRGSGYTF
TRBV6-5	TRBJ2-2	CASSSPPGGTGELFF
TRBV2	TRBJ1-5	CASSGGTGNNQPQHF
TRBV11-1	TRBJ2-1	CASSSGLARSYNEQFF
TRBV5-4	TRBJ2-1	CASSSTGPYNEQFF
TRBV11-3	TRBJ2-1	CASSSTGEQFF
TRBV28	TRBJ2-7	CASSSWTSGSSYEQYF
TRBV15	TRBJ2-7	CATSPTSGEYEQYF
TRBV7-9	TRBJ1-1	CASSRTMDTEAFF
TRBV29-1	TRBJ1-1	CSVESAEAFF
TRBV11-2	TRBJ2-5	CASSSNRGRETQYF
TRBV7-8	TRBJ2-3	CASSLPRRVIAGDPDTQYF
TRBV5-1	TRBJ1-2	CASSFNGLEGGYGYTF
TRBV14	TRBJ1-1	CASSPRAIRRAANTEAFF
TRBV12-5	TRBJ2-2	CASGLLAGPTGELFF
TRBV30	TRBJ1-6	CAWTPDRVNSPLHF
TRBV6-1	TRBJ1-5	CASTPGQVNQPQHF
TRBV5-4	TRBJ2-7	CASSLGGASVYEQYF
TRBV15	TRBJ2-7	CATRETGLAYEQYF
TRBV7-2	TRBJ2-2	CASRLAGGDTGELFF
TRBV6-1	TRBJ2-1	CASSPGQPFNEQFF
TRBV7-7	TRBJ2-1	CASSSTSGPYNEQFF
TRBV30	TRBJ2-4	CAWSGLGGINIQYF
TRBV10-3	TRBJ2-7	CAISGPGTEGSGQYF
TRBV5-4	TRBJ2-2	CASSLASGLGELFF
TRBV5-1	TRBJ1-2	CASSFGLGTDGYTF
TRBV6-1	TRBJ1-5	CASSPANQPQHF
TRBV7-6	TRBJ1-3	CASSLGASSGNTIYF
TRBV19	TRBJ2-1	CASSIAGGRAHNEQFF
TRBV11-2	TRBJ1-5	CASGGLGNQPQHF
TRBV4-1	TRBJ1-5	CASSQEPSRGAVQPQHF
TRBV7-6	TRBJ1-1	CASSLNTEAFF
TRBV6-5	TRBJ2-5	CASSRGAYHQETQYF
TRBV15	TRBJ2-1	CATSRGQGSRPYNEQFF
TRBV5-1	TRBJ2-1	CASSSHQGAAYNEQFF
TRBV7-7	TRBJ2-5	CASSLDGGSKETQYF
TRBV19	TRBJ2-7	CASSWGLAGINEQYF
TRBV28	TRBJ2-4	CASSSRGIQYF
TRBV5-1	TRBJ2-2	CASSSPRRTQGNTGELFF
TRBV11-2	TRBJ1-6	CASSLQGFSYNSPLHF
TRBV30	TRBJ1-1	CAWRGDRSEAFF
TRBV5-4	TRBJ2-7	CASSQEAKLSYEQYF
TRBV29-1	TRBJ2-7	CSVAMREATYEQYF
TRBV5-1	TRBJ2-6	CASTEGASGANVLTF
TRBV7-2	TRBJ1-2	CASSLSQDFYGYTF
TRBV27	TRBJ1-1	CASSKGQGGKAFF
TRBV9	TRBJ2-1	CASSVEGGLGGYNEQFF
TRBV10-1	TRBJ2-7	CASSTRTGVYEQYF
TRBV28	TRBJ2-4	CASSLTLRIAKNIQYF